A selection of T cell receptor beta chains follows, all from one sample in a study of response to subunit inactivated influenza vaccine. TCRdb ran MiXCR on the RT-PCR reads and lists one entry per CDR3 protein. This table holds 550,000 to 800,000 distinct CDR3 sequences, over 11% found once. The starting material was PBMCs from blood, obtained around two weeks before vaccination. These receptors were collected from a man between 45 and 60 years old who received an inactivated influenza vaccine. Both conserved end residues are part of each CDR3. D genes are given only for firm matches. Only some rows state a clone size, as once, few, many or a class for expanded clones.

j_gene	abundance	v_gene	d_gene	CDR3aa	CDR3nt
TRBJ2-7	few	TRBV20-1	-	CSARDLEGGGTLREEQYF	TGCAGTGCTAGAGATCTCGAGGGGGGGGGGACCTTGAGGGAGGAGCAGTACTTC
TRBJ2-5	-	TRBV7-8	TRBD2	CASSRRPGGETQYF	TGTGCCAGCAGCAGGAGGCCGGGGGGGGAGACCCAGTACTTC
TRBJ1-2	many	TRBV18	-	CASSPPGTQLIGGYTF	TGTGCCAGCTCACCCCCCGGGACACAACTGATAGGGGGCTACACCTTC
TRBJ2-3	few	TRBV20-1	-	CSARVQPYTQYF	TGCAGTGCTAGAGTCCAGCCCTATACGCAGTATTTT
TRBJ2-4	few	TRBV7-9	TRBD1	CASSRTTGGENIQYF	TGTGCCAGCAGCCGAACGACAGGGGGCGAAAACATTCAGTACTTC
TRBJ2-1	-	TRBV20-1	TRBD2	CSASTREGRFEQFF	TGCAGTGCTAGTACGCGGGAGGGCCGATTTGAGCAGTTCTTC
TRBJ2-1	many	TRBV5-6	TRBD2	CASSLELAEYNEQFF	TGTGCCAGCAGCTTGGAACTAGCGGAGTACAATGAGCAGTTCTTC
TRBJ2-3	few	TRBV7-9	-	CASSFTSGTDTQYF	TGTGCCAGCAGCTTTACTAGTGGGACAGATACGCAGTATTTT
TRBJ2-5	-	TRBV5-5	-	CASSPGWEVGQETQYF	TGTGCCAGCAGCCCCGGATGGGAGGTAGGCCAAGAGACCCAGTACTTC
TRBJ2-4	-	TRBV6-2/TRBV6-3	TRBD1	CASREVGTAKAKNIQYF	TGTGCCAGCAGGGAGGTTGGGACAGCCAAAGCCAAAAACATTCAGTACTTC
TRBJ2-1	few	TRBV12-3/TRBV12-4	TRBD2	CASNDPGLADNEQFF	TGTGCCAGCAATGACCCGGGACTAGCGGACAATGAGCAGTTCTTC
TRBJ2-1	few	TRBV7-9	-	CASSPLGYEQFF	TGTGCCAGCAGCCCTTTGGGCTATGAGCAGTTCTTC
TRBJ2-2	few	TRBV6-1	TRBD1	CASTEGQAYTGELFF	TGTGCCAGCACCGAGGGACAGGCCTACACCGGGGAGCTGTTTTTT
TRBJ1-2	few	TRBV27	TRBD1	CASSSIRTGSYGYTF	TGTGCCAGCAGTTCCATCCGGACAGGGAGCTATGGCTACACCTTC
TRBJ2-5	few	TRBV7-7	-	CASSLGPQDLQETQYF	TGTGCTAGCAGCTTAGGTCCACAGGACCTCCAAGAGACCCAGTACTTC
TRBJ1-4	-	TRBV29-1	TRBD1	CSVVITGGGEKLFF	TGCAGCGTCGTTATTACAGGGGGAGGCGAAAAACTGTTTTTT
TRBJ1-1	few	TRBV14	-	CASSQWGNTEAFF	TGTGCCAGCAGCCAATGGGGGAACACTGAAGCTTTCTTT
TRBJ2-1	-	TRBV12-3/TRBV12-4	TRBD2	CASRPGGNEQFF	TGTGCCAGCAGACCGGGAGGGAATGAGCAGTTCTTC
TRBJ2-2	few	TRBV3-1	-	CASSQIRRSSTGELFF	TGTGCCAGCAGCCAAATTCGACGGTCGAGCACCGGGGAGCTGTTTTTT
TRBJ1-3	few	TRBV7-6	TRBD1	CASSLGWRGRANTIYF	TGTGCCAGCAGCTTAGGGTGGAGGGGGCGTGCAAACACCATATATTTT
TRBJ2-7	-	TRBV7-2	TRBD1	CASSFPPGQGLYEQYF	TGTGCCAGCAGCTTTCCCCCGGGACAGGGTCTTTACGAGCAGTACTTC
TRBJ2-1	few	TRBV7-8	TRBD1	CASSLDQGASDEQFF	TGTGCCAGCAGCTTAGATCAGGGGGCGAGCGATGAGCAGTTCTTC
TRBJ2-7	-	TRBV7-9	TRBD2	CASSLRGLAGGGYEQYF	TGTGCCAGCAGCCTCAGAGGACTAGCGGGAGGAGGATACGAGCAGTACTTC
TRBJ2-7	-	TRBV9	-	CASSPPRPPYEQYF	TGTGCCAGCAGCCCCCCCAGGCCCCCCTACGAGCAGTACTTC
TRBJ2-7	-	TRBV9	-	CASSVDGSYNYEQYF	TGTGCCAGCAGCGTCGACGGGAGTTACAACTACGAGCAGTACTTC